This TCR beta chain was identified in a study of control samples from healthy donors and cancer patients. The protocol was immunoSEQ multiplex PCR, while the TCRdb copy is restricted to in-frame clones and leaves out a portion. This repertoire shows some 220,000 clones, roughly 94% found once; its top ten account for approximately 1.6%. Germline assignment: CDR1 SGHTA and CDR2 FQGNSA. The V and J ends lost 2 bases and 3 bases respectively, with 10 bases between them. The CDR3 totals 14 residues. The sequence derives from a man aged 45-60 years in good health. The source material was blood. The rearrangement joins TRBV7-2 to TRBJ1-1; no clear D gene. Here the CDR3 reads CASSLLPGYTEAFF. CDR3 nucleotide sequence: TGTGCCAGCAGCTTATTGCCGGGGTACACTGAAGCTTTCTTT.